The 26 T cell receptor beta chains below come from one sample, sequenced in a study of human T cells and chemical hapten exposure. Time point given: pre-sensitization, week 0. Treatment given: therapeutic diphenylcyclopropenone sensitization with weekly scalp DPC. TCRdb analysed the RACE reads with MiXCR anew, one entry per CDR3 protein. The sample holds 80,000 to 100,000 distinct CDR3 sequences, 11% seen once. The sequencing here drew on whole blood, taken in connection with sensitization to the hapten diphenylcyclopropenone (DPC). The receptors stem from a woman aged 55 to 70 with alopecia areata. Some clones in this sample may be carry-over from other donors' samples.

This clonotype was detected many times. The gene calls are TRBV7-3 and TRBJ2-1, with 8 bases that match TRBD1. The CDR3 is made up of 15 amino acids. Trimming at V came to 1 base and at J to 10 bases, leaving 9 bases not matched to a gene. Germline V CDR1 and CDR2: SGHTA, FQGTGA. Written as DNA, the CDR3 is TGTGCCAGCAGCTTAATGGCGACAGGGGTGGGGGAGCAGTTCTTC. The encoded protein is CASSLMATGVGEQFF.

At least ten counts were recorded for this clonotype. The rearrangement links TRBV27 to TRBJ2-1; maybe TRBD1 (6 bases). V shed 4 bases and J shed 5 bases, with 18 bases lying between them. CDR3 length equals 16 residues. Germline CDR1 is MNHEY and CDR2 is SMNVEV (reference sequence). CDR3 DNA sequence: TGTGCCAGCAGTTCCGGACCATCATGGGACAACAATGAGCAGTTCTTC. Translation: CASSSGPSWDNNEQFF.

This clonotype was recorded at least ten times. The gene calls are TRBV12-3 or TRBV12-4 and TRBJ2-7; D not resolved. The CDR3 extends over 13 amino acids. Trimming took off 1 base at V and 0 bases at J, with 4 bases between the two ends. CDR3 in amino acids: CASSLEGSYEQYF. The DNA of the CDR3 is TGTGCCAGCAGTTTAGAGGGCTCCTACGAGCAGTACTTC.

This clonotype was detected many times. The chain couples TRBV27 to TRBJ1-5; D perhaps matches TRBD1 (6 bases). This CDR3 has 14 amino acids. Trimming removed 5 bases from V and 4 bases from J, with 12 bases in between. Germline V lookup: CDR1 MNHEY, CDR2 SMNVEV (reference sequence). This chain's CDR3 is CASSTGRTNQPQHF. The CDR3 nucleotides read TGTGCCAGCAGTACAGGGAGAACGAATCAGCCCCAGCATTTT.

The chain carries TRBV18 and TRBJ2-1; D remains unclear. V lost 3 bases, J lost 6 bases, and 6 bases lay in between. This CDR3 has 12 amino acids. Germline CDR1 and CDR2: KGHSH and LQKENI. CDR3 protein: CASSPASNEQFF. CDR3 DNA: TGTGCCAGCTCACCGGCCAGCAATGAGCAGTTCTTC.

The sample holds many counts of this clonotype. The CDR3 DNA reads TGTGCCAGCAGCCGAGACAGGGCGGGGGGCAAGTATGGCTACACCTTC. Residues: CASSRDRAGGKYGYTF. This chain uses TRBV6-5 with TRBJ1-2; 7 bases are a match to TRBD1. V shed 6 bases, J shed 5 bases, and the junction held 15 bases outside the gene matches. Germline V gives CDR1 MNHEY, CDR2 SVGAGI. The CDR3 has 16 amino acids.

The gene calls are TRBV6-5 and TRBJ1-5; D is ambiguous. This CDR3 is 14 amino acids long. The ends were cut back, 2 bases at V and 4 bases at J, with 9 bases in the middle. Germline lookup yields CDR1 MNHEY and CDR2 SVGAGI. In DNA, the CDR3 is TGTGCCAGCAGTTACACGGGAGGGAATCAGCCCCAGCATTTT. Its protein is CASSYTGGNQPQHF.

This clonotype was observed a few times. The gene calls are TRBV11-2 and TRBJ2-1; possibly TRBD2 for D (5 bases). V was cut by 11 bases and J by 2 bases, with 13 bases left in between. This CDR3 has 13 amino acids. Germline V gene data show CDR1 as SGHAT and CDR2 as FQNNGV. CDR3: CADAKGAYNEQFF. The CDR3, as DNA: TGTGCCGACGCGAAGGGAGCCTACAATGAGCAGTTCTTC.

This clonotype has only a few counts. The CDR3 loop reads CSASYSTDTQYF. The DNA of the CDR3 is TGCAGTGCTAGTTATAGCACAGATACGCAGTATTTT. The chain joins TRBV20-1 to TRBJ2-3; D is unclear. Deletions cut 3 bases from V and 0 bases from J, with 4 bases between. The germline gives CDR1 DFQATT, CDR2 SNEGSKA (reference sequence). This CDR3 is built from 12 residues.

This clonotype was seen more than once but under ten times. This sequence joins TRBV11-3 and TRBJ1-4, with D possibly matching TRBD1 (5 bases). The germline CDR1 and CDR2 sequences are SGHNT and YENEEA. The V and J ends lost 5 bases and 7 bases respectively, with 8 bases between them. This CDR3 region has 12 residues. Written as DNA, the CDR3 is TGTGCCAGCAGCAAGCAGGGTGAAAAACTGTTTTTT. It specifies CASSKQGEKLFF.

This clonotype has at least ten counts. The chain is built from TRBV3-1 and TRBJ2-3; TRBD2 matches 11 bases. This CDR3 is built from 17 residues. With 2 bases clipped from V and 2 bases from J, the junction kept 6 bases outside the gene matches. Germline lookup yields CDR1 LGHDT and CDR2 YNNKEL (reference sequence). CDR3 in DNA: TGTGCCAGCAGCCAACTGGGACTAGCGGAGAACACAGATACGCAGTATTTT. This gives the protein CASSQLGLAENTDTQYF.

The chain carries TRBV29-1 and TRBJ2-5; D could derive from TRBD1 or TRBD2 (5 bases each). The germline gives CDR1 SQVTM, CDR2 ANQGSEA. The CDR3 sequence is 12 residues long. The V end lost 2 bases, the J end lost 3 bases, and 7 bases lay between the germline ends. The CDR3 DNA is TGCAGCGTTGAATTGGGGGAAGAGACCCAGTACTTC. It translates to CSVELGEETQYF. Looking up the rest from reference TRBV29-1 and TRBJ2-5 gives the full variable domain: SAVISQKPSRDICQRGTSLTIQCQVDSQVTMMFWYRQQPGQSLTLIATANQGSEATYESGFVIDKFPISRPNLTFSTLTVSNMSPEDSSIYLCSVELGEETQYFGPGTRLLVL.

In the case of this clonotype: A much larger clone differs from this one at a single base, so this may be a read error. This chain connects TRBV7-9 to TRBJ1-4; no firm D call. The V gene lost 6 bases and the J gene lost 7 bases, with 15 bases spanning the gap. The CDR3 consists of 14 residues. Per the germline V gene, CDR1 is SEHNR and CDR2 is FQNEAQ (reference sequence). The CDR3 here is CASRVGKKGEKLFF. CDR3 DNA sequence: TGTGCCAGCAGGGTAGGAAAAAAGGGTGAAAAACTGTTTTTT.

The table lists this clonotype with a few counts. The V gene is TRBV7-9, the J gene TRBJ1-4; D call uncertain. The CDR3 covers 16 residues. The germline V and J ends were trimmed by 1 base and 6 bases, with 15 bases remaining between them. The germline V gene encodes CDR1 SEHNR and CDR2 FQNEAQ (reference sequence). The CDR3 is CASSLGRVLGYEKLFF. The CDR3 DNA is TGTGCCAGCAGCTTAGGTCGGGTTCTTGGTTATGAAAAACTGTTTTTT.

This clonotype was seen a handful of times. The chain combines TRBV10-1 with TRBJ2-1, with 13 bases fitting TRBD2. Germline CDR1 reads WNHNN; CDR2 reads SYGVQD (reference sequence). The trim removed 4 bases at V and 4 bases at J, leaving 10 bases unmatched. This CDR3 has 18 residues. This CDR3 is CASSGTSGGVQQYNEQFF. DNA for the CDR3: TGCGCCAGCAGTGGGACTAGCGGGGGAGTCCAACAGTACAATGAGCAGTTCTTC.

There are a few counts of this clonotype. This chain uses TRBV6-1 with TRBJ2-7, with D perhaps matching TRBD1 or TRBD2 (6 bases each). Germline values: CDR1 MNHNS, CDR2 SASEGT. The CDR3 loop spans 15 amino acids. Trimming removed 6 bases at V and 4 bases at J, with 19 bases between. CDR3 loop: CASSLQGVAGYEQYF. In nucleotides, the CDR3 is TGTGCCAGCAGCCTACAGGGAGTGGCGGGGTACGAGCAGTACTTC.

This sequence joins TRBV20-1 and TRBJ2-1, with 8 bases aligning to TRBD2. The CDR3 totals 16 residues. Germline CDR1 and CDR2: DFQATT and SNEGSKA (reference sequence). Trimming removed 0 bases from V and 7 bases from J; junction bases left unmatched: 11. The CDR3 spells CSARELGLVSRNEQFF. In nucleotides, the CDR3 is TGCAGTGCTAGAGAACTGGGACTAGTCTCTAGAAATGAGCAGTTCTTC.

In this sample, this clonotype turned up many times. V usage is TRBV30 and J usage is TRBJ1-5; the D gene is possibly TRBD1 (5 bases). The germline V and J ends were trimmed by 5 bases and 0 bases, with 11 bases remaining between them. The CDR3 loop spans 14 amino acids. The germline V gene has CDR1 GTSNPN and CDR2 SVGIG (reference sequence). The DNA for the CDR3 is TGTGCCTGGGCCGGGGCAAATAGCAATCAGCCCCAGCATTTT. It specifies CAWAGANSNQPQHF.

This clonotype was counted only a few times. This chain uses TRBV19 with TRBJ2-3; no definite D call. The V gene lost 5 bases and the J gene lost 4 bases, with 10 bases spanning the gap. Per germline, CDR1 LNHDA and CDR2 SQIVND (reference sequence). CDR3 length: 13 amino acids. CDR3 nucleotide sequence: TGTGCCAGTAGTCCACGACATGCAGATACGCAGTATTTT. It codes for CASSPRHADTQYF.

This clonotype was counted many times. V usage is TRBV27 and J usage is TRBJ2-7, with TRBD2 identical over 7 bases. Germline CDR1 and CDR2: MNHEY and SMNVEV (reference sequence). CDR3 size: 13 residues. The trim removed 5 bases at V and 3 bases at J, leaving 4 bases unmatched. Written as DNA, the CDR3 is TGTGCCAGCAGTCTTCAGCGGGGCTACGAGCAGTACTTC. Residues: CASSLQRGYEQYF.

In this sample, this clonotype turned up a few times. This chain links TRBV11-2 with TRBJ2-2; the match to TRBD1 covers 7 bases. This CDR3 is 15 amino acids long. Germline trimming cut 2 bases from V and 5 bases from J; bases unmatched to any gene: 5. Looked up from germline, CDR1 is SGHAT and CDR2 is FQNNGV. CDR3 amino acids: CASSLNRGSTGELFF. The CDR3 coding sequence is TGTGCCAGCAGCTTAAACAGGGGTAGTACCGGGGAGCTGTTTTTT.

The table lists this clonotype with many counts. The gene calls are TRBV7-9 and TRBJ1-1; D gene unclear. The CDR3 has 12 residues. V gave up 1 base and J gave up 6 bases, with 6 bases separating them. CDR1 and CDR2 from the germline V gene are SEHNR and FQNEAQ (reference sequence). The CDR3 is CASSLDMAEAFF. CDR3 DNA: TGTGCCAGCAGCTTAGACATGGCTGAAGCTTTCTTT.

There are many counts of this clonotype. The gene calls are TRBV29-1 and TRBJ2-3, with TRBD2 as a possible D gene (6 bases). V was trimmed by 6 bases and J by 6 bases, leaving 19 bases between them. Germline CDR1 reads SQVTM; CDR2 reads ANQGSEA. The CDR3 length is 14 residues. The CDR3 reads CSVSGGGAGDTQYF. CDR3 DNA: TGCAGCGTCTCCGGAGGCGGGGCCGGGGATACGCAGTATTTT.

This clonotype came up many times. The chain employs TRBV12-5 and TRBJ1-6, with D perhaps TRBD1 (5 bases). The CDR3 is made up of 19 amino acids. Germline values: CDR1 LGHNT, CDR2 FRNRAP. The V end was cut by 2 bases, the J end by 0 bases, with 17 bases between. The CDR3 nucleotides are TGTGCTAGTGGTTTGTCCGGGACTGACACGCTCTCCTATAATTCACCCCTCCACTTT. As protein: CASGLSGTDTLSYNSPLHF.

At least ten counts were recorded for this clonotype. The chain has TRBV19 and TRBJ2-4; D perhaps matches TRBD2 (7 bases). Germline V gene lookup returns CDR1 LNHDA and CDR2 SQIVND (reference sequence). CDR3 size: 15 residues. V was clipped by 3 bases and J by 7 bases, with 16 bases between them. In nucleotides, the CDR3 is TGTGCCAGTAGTATGGGGGGGGCGAGAGGGAACATTCAGTACTTC. As protein: CASSMGGARGNIQYF.

The chain recombines TRBV6-1 with TRBJ2-2; 7 nucleotides align to TRBD1. This CDR3 is built from 14 residues. Losses at the gene ends were 5 bases for V and 7 bases for J; bases not matched to a gene: 7. Looked up from germline, CDR1 is MNHNS and CDR2 is SASEGT. The CDR3 nucleotides read TGTGCCAGCAGTCGGACAGGCACTAGCGGGGAGCTGTTTTTT. Its translation is CASSRTGTSGELFF.